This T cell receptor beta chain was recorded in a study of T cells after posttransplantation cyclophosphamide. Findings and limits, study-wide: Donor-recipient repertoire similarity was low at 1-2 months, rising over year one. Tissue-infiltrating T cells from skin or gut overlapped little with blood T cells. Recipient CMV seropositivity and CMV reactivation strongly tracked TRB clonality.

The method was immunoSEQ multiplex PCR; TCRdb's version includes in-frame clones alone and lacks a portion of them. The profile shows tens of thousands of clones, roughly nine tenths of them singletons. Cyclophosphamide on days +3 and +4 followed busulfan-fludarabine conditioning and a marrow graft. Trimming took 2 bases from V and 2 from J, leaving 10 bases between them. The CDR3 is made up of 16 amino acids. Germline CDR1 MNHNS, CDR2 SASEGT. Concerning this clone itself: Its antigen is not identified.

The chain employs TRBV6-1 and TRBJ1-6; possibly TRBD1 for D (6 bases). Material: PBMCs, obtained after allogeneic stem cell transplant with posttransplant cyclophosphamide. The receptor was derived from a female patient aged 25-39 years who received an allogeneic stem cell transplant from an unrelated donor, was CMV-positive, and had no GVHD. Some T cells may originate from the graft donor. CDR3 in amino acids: CASSEWAGAYNSPLHF. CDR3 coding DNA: TGTGCCAGCAGTGAATGGGCAGGGGCCTATAATTCACCCCTCCACTTT.